This T cell receptor (beta chain) originates from a study of blood T cell repertoires in COVID-19. Trimming shortened V by 2 bases and J by 0 bases, and 14 bases separated the two germline ends. In germline, CDR1 is SEHNR, CDR2 FQNEAQ (reference sequence). The CDR3 is made up of 16 amino acids. Assay: immunoSEQ multiplex PCR; the TCRdb copy retains only in-frame clones and omits some. The table records 120,000 or so clones, roughly four fifths of them present only once. The sequencing input was peripheral blood. The receptor's source is a woman in her sixties or seventies with acute or convalescent COVID-19. This chain joins TRBV7-9 and TRBJ2-7; D is undetermined. Here the CDR3 DNA reads TGTGCCAGCAGCTTAAATTGGGCAGGAAGCTCCTACGAGCAGTACTTC. This gives the protein CASSLNWAGSSYEQYF.